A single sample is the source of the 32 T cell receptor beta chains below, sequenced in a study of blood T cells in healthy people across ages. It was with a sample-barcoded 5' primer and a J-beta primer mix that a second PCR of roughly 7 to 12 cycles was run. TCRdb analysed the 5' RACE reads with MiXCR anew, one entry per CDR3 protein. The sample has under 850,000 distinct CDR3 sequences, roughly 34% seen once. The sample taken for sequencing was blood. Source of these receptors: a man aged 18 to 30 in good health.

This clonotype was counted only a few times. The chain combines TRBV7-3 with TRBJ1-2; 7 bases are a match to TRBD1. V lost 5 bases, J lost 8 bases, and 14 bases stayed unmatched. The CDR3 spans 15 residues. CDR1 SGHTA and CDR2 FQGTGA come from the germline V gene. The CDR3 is CASSAAGTANEGYTF. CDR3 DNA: TGTGCCAGCAGCGCCGCCGGGACAGCAAACGAGGGCTACACCTTC.

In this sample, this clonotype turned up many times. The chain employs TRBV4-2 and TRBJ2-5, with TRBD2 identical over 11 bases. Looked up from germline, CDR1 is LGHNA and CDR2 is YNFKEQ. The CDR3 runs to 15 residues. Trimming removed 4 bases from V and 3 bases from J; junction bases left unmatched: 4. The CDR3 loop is CASSPLAGGEETQYF. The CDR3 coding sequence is TGTGCCAGCAGCCCTTTAGCGGGGGGGGAAGAGACCCAGTACTTC.

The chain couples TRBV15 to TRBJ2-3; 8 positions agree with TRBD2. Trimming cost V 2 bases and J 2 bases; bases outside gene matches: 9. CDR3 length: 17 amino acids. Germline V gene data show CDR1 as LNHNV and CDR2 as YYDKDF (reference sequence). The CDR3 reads CATSRPPGRGDTDTQYF. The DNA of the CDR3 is TGTGCCACCAGCAGACCTCCCGGGCGGGGGGACACAGATACGCAGTATTTT.

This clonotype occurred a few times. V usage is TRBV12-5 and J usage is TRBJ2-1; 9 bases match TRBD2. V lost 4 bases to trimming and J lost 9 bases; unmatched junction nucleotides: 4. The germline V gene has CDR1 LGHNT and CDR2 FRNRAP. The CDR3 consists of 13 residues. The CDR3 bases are TGTGCTAGTGGTTGGGGTAGCGGGGGTGAGCAGTTCTTC. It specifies CASGWGSGGEQFF. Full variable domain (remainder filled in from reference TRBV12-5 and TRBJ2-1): DARVTQTPRHKVTEMGQEVTMRCQPILGHNTVFWYRQTMMQGLELLAYFRNRAPLDDSGMPKDRFSAEMPDATLATLKIQPSEPRDSAVYFCASGWGSGGEQFFGPGTRLTVL.

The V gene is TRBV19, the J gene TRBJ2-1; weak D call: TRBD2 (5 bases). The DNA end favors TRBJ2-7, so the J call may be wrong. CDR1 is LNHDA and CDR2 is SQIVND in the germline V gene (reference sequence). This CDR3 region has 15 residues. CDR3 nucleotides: TGTGCCAGTAGTGCAACAAGCGGTTCCTACAATGAGCAGTACTTC. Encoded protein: CASSATSGSYNEQYF.

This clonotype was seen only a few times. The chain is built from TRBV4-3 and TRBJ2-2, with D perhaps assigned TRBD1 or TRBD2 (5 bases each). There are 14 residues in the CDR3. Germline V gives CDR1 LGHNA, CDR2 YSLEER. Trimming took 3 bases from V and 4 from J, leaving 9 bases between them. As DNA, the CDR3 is TGCGCCAGCAGCCACCGGGACGGCACCGGGGAGCTGTTTTTT. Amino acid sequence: CASSHRDGTGELFF.

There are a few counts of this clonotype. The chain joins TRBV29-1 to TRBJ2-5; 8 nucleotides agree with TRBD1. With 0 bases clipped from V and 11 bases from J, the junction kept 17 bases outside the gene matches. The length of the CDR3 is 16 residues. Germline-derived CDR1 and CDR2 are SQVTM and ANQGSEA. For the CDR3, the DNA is TGCAGCGTTGAAGATAGGGGGGACAGGCCTGGGGATGAGCAGTACTTC. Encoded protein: CSVEDRGDRPGDEQYF.

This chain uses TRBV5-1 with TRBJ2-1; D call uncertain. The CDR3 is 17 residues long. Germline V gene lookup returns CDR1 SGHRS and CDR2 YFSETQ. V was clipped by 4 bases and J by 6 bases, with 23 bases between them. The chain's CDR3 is CASSLGVTPTSANEQFF. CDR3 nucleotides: TGCGCCAGCAGCCTGGGCGTTACACCAACCTCGGCCAATGAGCAGTTCTTC.

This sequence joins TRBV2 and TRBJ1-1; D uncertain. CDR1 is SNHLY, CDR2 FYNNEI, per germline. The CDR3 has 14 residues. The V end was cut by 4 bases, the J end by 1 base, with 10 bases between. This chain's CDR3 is CASSVSAPNTEAFF. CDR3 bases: TGTGCCAGCAGTGTAAGCGCTCCGAACACTGAAGCTTTCTTT.

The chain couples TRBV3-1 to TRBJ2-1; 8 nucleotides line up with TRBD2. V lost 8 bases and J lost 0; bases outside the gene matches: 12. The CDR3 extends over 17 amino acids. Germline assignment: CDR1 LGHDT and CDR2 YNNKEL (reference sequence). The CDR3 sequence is CASRGLAINSSYNEQFF. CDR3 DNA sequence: TGTGCCAGCCGCGGACTAGCCATCAATAGCTCCTACAATGAGCAGTTCTTC.

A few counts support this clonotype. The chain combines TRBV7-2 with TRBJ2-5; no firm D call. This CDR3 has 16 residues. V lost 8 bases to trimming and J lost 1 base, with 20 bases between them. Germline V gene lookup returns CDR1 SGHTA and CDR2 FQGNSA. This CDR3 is CASGRPPSETQETQYF. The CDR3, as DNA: TGTGCCAGCGGACGGCCCCCGAGCGAGACCCAAGAGACCCAGTACTTC.

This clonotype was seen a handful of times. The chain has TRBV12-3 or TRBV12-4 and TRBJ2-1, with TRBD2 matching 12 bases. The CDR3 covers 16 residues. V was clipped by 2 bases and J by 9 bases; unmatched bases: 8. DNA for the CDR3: TGTGCCAGCAGTTTATCTAGCGGGGGGGCCATCGGTGAGCAGTTCTTC. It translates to CASSLSSGGAIGEQFF.

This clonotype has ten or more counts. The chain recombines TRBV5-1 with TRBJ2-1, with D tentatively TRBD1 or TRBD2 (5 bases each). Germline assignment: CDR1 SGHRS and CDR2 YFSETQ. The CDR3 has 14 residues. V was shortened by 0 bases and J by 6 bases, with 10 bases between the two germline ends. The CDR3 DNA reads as TGCGCCAGCAGCTTGGTCCCAGGGAGCAATGAGCAGTTCTTC. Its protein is CASSLVPGSNEQFF.

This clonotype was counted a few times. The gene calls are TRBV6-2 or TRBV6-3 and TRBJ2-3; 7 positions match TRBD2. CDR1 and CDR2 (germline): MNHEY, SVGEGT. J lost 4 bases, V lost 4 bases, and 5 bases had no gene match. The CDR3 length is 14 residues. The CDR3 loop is CASSWGGGADTQYF. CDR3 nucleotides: TGTGCCAGCAGTTGGGGGGGGGGAGCAGATACGCAGTATTTT.

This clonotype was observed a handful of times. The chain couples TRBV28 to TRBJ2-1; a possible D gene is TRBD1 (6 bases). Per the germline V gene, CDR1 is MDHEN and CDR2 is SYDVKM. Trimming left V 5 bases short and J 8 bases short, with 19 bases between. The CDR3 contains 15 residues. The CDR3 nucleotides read TGTGCCAGCAGTCCCACAGGGATCGTATCGTATGAGCAGTTCTTC. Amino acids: CASSPTGIVSYEQFF.

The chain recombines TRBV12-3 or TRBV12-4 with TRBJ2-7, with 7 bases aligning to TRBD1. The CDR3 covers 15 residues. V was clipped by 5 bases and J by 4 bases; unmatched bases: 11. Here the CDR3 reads CASSPQTGTAYEQYF. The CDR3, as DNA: TGTGCCAGCAGTCCACAGACAGGGACGGCATACGAGCAGTACTTC.

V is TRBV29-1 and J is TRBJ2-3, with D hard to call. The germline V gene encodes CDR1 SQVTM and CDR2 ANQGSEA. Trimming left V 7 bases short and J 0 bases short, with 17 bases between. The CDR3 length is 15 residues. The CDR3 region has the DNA TGCAGCGGCCGACTCCGAGCCAATAGCACAGATACGCAGTATTTT. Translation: CSGRLRANSTDTQYF.

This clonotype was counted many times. CDR3 loop: CASSARSLYGYTF. CDR3 DNA sequence: TGCGCCAGCAGCGCCCGAAGCCTGTATGGCTACACCTTC. This chain uses TRBV4-1 with TRBJ1-2; D is uncertain. Trimming took off 5 bases at V and 5 bases at J, with 12 bases between the two ends. The CDR3 runs 13 residues. Germline V gene sequence: CDR1 MGHRA, CDR2 YSYEKL.

The CDR3 nucleotides read TGTGCCAGCAGCTTAGGGGGCGCACGGGGACCCGAGCAGTACTTC. It codes for CASSLGGARGPEQYF. The chain combines TRBV7-2 with TRBJ2-7; D is possibly TRBD1 or TRBD2 (5 bases each). V was trimmed by 1 base and J by 6 bases, leaving 16 bases between them. Germline-derived CDR1 and CDR2 are SGHTA and FQGNSA. The CDR3 sequence is 15 residues long.

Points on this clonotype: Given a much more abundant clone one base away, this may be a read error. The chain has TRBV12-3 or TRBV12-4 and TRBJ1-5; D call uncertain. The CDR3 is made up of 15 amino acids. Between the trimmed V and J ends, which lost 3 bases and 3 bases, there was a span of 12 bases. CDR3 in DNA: TGTGCCAGCAGTTTTGGCGGAAGTGCCAATCAGCCCCAGCATTTT. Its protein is CASSFGGSANQPQHF.

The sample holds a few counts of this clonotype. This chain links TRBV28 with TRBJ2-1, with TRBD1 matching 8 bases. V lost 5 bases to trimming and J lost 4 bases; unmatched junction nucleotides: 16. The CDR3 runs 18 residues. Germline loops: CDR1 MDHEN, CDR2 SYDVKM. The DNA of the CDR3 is TGTGCCAGCAGTCCCATTGTTTTGACACAGGGGGGTTACAATGAGCAGTTCTTC. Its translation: CASSPIVLTQGGYNEQFF.

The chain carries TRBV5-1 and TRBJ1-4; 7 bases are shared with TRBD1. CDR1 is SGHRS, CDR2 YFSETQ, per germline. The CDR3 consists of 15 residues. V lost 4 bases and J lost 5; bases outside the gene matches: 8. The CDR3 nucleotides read TGCGCCAGCAGCACGCGAGAGACAGGGAATGAAAAACTGTTTTTT. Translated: CASSTRETGNEKLFF.

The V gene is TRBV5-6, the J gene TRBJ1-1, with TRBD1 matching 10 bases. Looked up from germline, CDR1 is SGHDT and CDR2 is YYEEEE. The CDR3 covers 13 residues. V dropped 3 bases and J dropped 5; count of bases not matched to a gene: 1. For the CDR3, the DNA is TGTGCCAGCAGCTGGGACAGGGGTACTGAAGCTTTCTTT. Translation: CASSWDRGTEAFF.

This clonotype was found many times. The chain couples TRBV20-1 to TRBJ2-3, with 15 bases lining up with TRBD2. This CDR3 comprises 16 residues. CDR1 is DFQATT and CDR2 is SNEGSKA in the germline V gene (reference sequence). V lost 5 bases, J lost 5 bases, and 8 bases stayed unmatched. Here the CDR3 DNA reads TGCAGTGCTGCCGGGACTAGCGGGGGGCGGGGAGATACGCAGTATTTT. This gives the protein CSAAGTSGGRGDTQYF.

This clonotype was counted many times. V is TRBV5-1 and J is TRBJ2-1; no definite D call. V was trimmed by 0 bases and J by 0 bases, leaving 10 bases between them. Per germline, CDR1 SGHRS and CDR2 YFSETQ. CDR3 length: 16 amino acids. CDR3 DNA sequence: TGCGCCAGCAGCTTGGTAGACCCTAGCTCCTACAATGAGCAGTTCTTC. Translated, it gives CASSLVDPSSYNEQFF.

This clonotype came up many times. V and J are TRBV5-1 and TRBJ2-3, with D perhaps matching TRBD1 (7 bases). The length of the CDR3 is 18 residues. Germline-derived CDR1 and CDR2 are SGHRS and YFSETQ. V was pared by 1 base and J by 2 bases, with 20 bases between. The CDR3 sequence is CASSLLGPAGQNTDTQYF. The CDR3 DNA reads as TGCGCCAGCAGCTTGTTGGGACCGGCGGGACAGAACACAGATACGCAGTATTTT.

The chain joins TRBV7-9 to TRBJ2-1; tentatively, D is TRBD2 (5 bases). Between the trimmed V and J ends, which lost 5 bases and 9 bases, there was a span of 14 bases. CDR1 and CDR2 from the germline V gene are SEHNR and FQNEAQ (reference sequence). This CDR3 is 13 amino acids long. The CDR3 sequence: CASSGQAEGEQFF. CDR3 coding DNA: TGTGCCAGCAGCGGCCAGGCAGAGGGTGAGCAGTTCTTC. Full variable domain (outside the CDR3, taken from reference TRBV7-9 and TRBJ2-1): DTGVSQNPRHKITKRGQNVTFRCDPISEHNRLYWYRQTLGQGPEFLTYFQNEAQLEKSRLLSDRFSAERPKGSFSTLEIQRTEQGDSAMYLCASSGQAEGEQFFGPGTRLTVL.

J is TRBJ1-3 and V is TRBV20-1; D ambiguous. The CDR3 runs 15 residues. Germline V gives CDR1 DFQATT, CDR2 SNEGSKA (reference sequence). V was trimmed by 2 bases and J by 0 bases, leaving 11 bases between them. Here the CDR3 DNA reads TGCAGTGCTAGAAGTCCAGGCTTCTCTGGAAACACCATATATTTT. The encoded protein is CSARSPGFSGNTIYF.

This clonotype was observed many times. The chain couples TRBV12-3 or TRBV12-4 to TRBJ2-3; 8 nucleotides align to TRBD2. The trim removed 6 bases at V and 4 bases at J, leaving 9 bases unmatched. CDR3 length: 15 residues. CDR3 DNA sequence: TGTGCCAGCAGACTTGGACTAGCCGAAGCAGATACGCAGTATTTT. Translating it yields CASRLGLAEADTQYF.

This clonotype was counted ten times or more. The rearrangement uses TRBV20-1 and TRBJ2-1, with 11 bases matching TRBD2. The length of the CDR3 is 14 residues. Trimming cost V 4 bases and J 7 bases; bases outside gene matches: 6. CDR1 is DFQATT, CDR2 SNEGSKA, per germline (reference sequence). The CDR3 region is CSAKTSGELNEQFF. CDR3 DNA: TGCAGTGCTAAGACTAGCGGGGAGTTGAATGAGCAGTTCTTC.

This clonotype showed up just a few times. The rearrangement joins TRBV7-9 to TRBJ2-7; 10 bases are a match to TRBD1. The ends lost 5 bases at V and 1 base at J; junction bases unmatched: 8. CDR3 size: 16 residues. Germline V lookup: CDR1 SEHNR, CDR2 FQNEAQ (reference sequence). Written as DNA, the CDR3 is TGTGCCAGCAGCCATCCTTGGGACAGGGGTTCCTACGAGCAGTACTTC. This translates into CASSHPWDRGSYEQYF.

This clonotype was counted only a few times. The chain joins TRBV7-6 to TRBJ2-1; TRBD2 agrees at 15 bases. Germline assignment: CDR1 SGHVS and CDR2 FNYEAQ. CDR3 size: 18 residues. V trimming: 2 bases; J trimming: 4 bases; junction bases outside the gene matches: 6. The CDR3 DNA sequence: TGTGCCAGCAGCTTACGAAACGGACTAGCGGGGGGGTACAATGAGCAGTTCTTC. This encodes CASSLRNGLAGGYNEQFF.